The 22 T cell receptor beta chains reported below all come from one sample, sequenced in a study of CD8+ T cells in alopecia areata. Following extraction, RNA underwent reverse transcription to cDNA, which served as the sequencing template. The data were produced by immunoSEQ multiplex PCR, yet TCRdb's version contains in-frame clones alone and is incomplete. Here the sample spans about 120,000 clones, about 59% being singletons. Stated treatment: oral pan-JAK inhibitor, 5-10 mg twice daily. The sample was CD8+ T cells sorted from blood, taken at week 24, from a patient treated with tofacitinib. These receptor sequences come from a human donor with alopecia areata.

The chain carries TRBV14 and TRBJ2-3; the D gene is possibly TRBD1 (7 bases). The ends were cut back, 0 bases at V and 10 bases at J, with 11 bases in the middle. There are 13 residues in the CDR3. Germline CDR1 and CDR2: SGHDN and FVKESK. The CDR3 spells CASSQDRRGPQYF. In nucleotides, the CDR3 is TGTGCCAGCAGCCAAGATCGGAGGGGGCCGCAGTATTTT.

CDR3 DNA: TGTGCCAGCAGCCCCTCTTCGGGACAGGGGTTCTACGAGCAGTACTTC. This translates into CASSPSSGQGFYEQYF. V is TRBV13 and J is TRBJ2-7, with 10 bases aligning to TRBD1. Germline loops: CDR1 PRHDT, CDR2 FYEKMQ (reference sequence). The length of the CDR3 is 16 residues. J lost 3 bases, V lost 5 bases, and 10 bases had no gene match.

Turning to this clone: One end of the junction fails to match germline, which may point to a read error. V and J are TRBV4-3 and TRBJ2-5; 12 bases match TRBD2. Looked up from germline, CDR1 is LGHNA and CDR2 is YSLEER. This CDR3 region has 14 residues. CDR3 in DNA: TGCGCCAGCAGCCAAGAGAGGACTAGCGGGGCCCAAGACTTC. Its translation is CASSQERTSGAQDF.

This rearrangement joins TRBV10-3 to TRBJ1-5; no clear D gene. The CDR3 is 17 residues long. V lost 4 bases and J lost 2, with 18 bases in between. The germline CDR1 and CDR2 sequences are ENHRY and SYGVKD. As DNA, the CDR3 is TGTGCCATCAGTGCGGAGGTGGGGATCGCAGGCAATCAGCCCCAGCATTTT. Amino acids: CAISAEVGIAGNQPQHF.

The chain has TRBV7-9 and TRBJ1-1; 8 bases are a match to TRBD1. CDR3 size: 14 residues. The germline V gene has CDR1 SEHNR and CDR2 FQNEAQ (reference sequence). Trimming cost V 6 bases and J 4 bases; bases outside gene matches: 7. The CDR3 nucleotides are TGTGCCAGCAGTCCAATCCAGGGGGCCACTGAAGCTTTCTTT. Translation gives CASSPIQGATEAFF.

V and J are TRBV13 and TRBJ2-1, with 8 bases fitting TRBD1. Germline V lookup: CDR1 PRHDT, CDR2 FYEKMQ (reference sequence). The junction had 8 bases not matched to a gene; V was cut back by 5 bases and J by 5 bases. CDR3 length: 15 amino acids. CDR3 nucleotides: TGTGCCAGCAGCCCAGGACAGGGCTGGGACAATGAGCAGTTCTTC. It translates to CASSPGQGWDNEQFF.

This CDR3 is CAISETGGATTSYEQYF. The CDR3 bases are TGTGCCATCAGTGAAACAGGGGGCGCGACGACCTCCTACGAGCAGTACTTC. The chain links TRBV10-3 to TRBJ2-7, with 9 bases that match TRBD1. With 3 bases clipped from V and 0 bases from J, the junction kept 9 bases outside the gene matches. Germline V gives CDR1 ENHRY, CDR2 SYGVKD. CDR3 length: 17 amino acids.

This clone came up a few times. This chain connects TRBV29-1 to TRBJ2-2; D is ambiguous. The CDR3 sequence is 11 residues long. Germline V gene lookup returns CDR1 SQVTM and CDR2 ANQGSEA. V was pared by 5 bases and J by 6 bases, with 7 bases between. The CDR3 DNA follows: TGCAGCGTTCTGGTATCCGGGGAGCTGTTTTTT. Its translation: CSVLVSGELFF.

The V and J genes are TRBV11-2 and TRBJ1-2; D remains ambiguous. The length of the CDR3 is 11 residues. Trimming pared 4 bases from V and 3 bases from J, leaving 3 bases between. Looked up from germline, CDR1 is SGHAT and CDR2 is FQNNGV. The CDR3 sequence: CASSSYYGYTF. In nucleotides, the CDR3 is TGTGCCAGCAGCTCGTACTATGGCTACACCTTC.

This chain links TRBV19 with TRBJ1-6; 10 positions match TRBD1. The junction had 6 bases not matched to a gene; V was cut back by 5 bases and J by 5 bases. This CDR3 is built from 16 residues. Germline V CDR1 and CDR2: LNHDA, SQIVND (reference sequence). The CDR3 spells CASSPPGQGNNSPLHF. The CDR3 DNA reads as TGTGCCAGTAGTCCTCCGGGACAGGGGAATAATTCACCCCTCCACTTT.

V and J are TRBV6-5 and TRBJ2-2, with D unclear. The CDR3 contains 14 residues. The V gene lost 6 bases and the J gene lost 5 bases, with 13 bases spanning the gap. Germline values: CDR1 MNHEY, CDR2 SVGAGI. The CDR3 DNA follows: TGTGCCAGCAGGCCGATTGGTGGTACCGGGGAGCTGTTTTTT. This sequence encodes CASRPIGGTGELFF.

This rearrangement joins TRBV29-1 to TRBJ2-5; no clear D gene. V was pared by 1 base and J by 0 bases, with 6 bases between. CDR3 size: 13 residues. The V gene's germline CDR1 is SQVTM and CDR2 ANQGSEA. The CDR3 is CSVEVPNQETQYF. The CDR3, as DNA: TGCAGCGTTGAAGTGCCCAACCAAGAGACCCAGTACTTC.

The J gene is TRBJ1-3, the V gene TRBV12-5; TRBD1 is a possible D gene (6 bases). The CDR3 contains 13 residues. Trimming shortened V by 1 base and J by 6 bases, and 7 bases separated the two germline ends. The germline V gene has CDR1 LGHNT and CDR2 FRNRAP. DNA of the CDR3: TGTGCTAGTGGTTTGGACAGGGAAAACACCATATATTTT. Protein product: CASGLDRENTIYF.

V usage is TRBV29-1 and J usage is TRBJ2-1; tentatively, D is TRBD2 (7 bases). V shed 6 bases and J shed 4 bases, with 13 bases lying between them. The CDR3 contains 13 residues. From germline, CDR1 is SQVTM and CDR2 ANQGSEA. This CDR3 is CSVGRGLYNEQFF. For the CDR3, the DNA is TGCAGCGTCGGGCGGGGGCTTTACAATGAGCAGTTCTTC.

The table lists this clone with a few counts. The CDR3 is CASSCQGTLVKRGNTGELFF. CDR3 bases: TGTGCCAGTAGTTGTCAAGGGACTTTGGTGAAGAGGGGGAACACCGGGGAGCTGTTTTTT. The rearrangement uses TRBV19 and TRBJ2-2; maybe TRBD2 (6 bases). V was shortened by 5 bases and J by 1 base, with 26 bases between the two germline ends. The CDR3 is 20 amino acids. CDR1 is LNHDA, CDR2 SQIVND, per germline (reference sequence). The entire variable domain, with the rest obtained from reference TRBV19 and TRBJ2-2, is as follows: DGGITQSPKYLFRKEGQNVTLSCEQNLNHDAMYWYRQDPGQGLRLIYYSQIVNDFQKGDIAEGYSVSREKKESFPLTVTSAQKNPTAFYLCASSCQGTLVKRGNTGELFFGEGSRLTVL.

In nucleotides, the CDR3 is TGTGCCGCCCACGCGGGAAACTCCTACGAGCAGTACTTC. It encodes CAAHAGNSYEQYF. This chain connects TRBV10-3 to TRBJ2-7, with D perhaps TRBD2 (6 bases). Germline V gives CDR1 ENHRY, CDR2 SYGVKD. The CDR3 loop spans 13 amino acids. The V end was cut by 11 bases, the J end by 0 bases, with 14 bases between.

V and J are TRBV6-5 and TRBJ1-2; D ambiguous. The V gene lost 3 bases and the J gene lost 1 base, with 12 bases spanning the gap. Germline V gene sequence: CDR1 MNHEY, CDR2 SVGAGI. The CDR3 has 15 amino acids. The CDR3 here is CASSYNGNFNYGYTF. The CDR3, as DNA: TGTGCCAGCAGTTATAATGGCAACTTTAACTATGGCTACACCTTC.

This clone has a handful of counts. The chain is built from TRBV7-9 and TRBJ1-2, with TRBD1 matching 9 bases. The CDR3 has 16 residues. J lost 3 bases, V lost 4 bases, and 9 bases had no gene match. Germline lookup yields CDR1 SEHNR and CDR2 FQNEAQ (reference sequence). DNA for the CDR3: TGTGCCAGCAGCTCCTGGGACAGGGCTATAGACTATGGCTACACCTTC. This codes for CASSSWDRAIDYGYTF.

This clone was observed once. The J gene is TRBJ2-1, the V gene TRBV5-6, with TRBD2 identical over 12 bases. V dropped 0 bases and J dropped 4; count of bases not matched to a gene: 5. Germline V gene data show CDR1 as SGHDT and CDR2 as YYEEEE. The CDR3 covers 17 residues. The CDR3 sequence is CASSLALAGGPYNEQFF. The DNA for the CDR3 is TGTGCCAGCAGCTTGGCCCTAGCGGGGGGGCCTTACAATGAGCAGTTCTTC.

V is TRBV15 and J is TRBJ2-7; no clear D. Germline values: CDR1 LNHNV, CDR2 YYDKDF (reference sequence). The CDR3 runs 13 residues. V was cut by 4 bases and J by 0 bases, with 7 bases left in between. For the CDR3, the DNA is TGTGCCACCAGCACAGGCCGCTCCTACGAGCAGTACTTC. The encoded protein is CATSTGRSYEQYF.

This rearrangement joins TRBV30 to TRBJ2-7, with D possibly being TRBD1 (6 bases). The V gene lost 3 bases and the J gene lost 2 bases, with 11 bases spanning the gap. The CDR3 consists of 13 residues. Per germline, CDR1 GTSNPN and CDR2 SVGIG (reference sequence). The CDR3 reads CAWRVRDTYEQYF. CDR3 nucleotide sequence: TGTGCCTGGAGAGTTAGGGACACCTACGAGCAGTACTTC.

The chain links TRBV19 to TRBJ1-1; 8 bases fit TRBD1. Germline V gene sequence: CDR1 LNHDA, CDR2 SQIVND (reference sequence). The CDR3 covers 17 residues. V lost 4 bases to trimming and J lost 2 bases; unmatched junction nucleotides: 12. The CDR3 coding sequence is TGTGCCAGTAGTAGCGACCGGACAGGGAGTGGAAACACTGAAGCTTTCTTT. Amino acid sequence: CASSSDRTGSGNTEAFF. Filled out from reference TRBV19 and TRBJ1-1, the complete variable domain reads DGGITQSPKYLFRKEGQNVTLSCEQNLNHDAMYWYRQDPGQGLRLIYYSQIVNDFQKGDIAEGYSVSREKKESFPLTVTSAQKNPTAFYLCASSSDRTGSGNTEAFFGQGTRLTVV.